These T cell receptor beta chains were read from a single sample in a study of shared clonotypes between healthy human individuals. The repertoire was sequenced with immunoSEQ multiplex PCR; TCRdb's copy has only in-frame clones and lacks some. Among some 2.1 million clones listed, 95% were seen once. The sample comprised naive CD4+ T cells sorted from blood. The receptor source for this set is a man in his late teens or twenties in good health. The CDR3 runs from the conserved cysteine through the conserved F or W. Fields, in order: J gene, V gene, clone size, D gene, CDR3 protein, CDR3 DNA. The D gene is left open where the match is weak. Clone size is not always given. Where it is, it says once, few, many or a class for expanded clones.

TRBJ2-7 TRBV7-2 NA NA CASSPSYEQYF TGTGCCAGCAGCCCCAGCTACGAGCAGTACTTC
TRBJ2-5 TRBV18 once NA CASSPLRGSPSETQYF TGTGCCAGCTCACCACTTCGGGGTTCACCTTCAGAGACCCAGTACTTC
TRBJ1-3 TRBV28 NA NA CASSSGNTIYF TGTGCCAGTAGCTCTGGAAACACCATATATTTT
TRBJ2-2 TRBV30 NA NA CAWSTQGTGELFF TGTGCCTGGAGTACTCAAGGGACCGGGGAGCTGTTTTTT
TRBJ2-5 TRBV28 NA NA CASSSGQQETQYF TGTGCCAGCAGTTCAGGACAGCAAGAGACCCAGTACTTC
TRBJ2-5 TRBV9 NA TRBD2 CASSVLAGVGETQYF TGTGCCAGCAGCGTCCTCGCGGGGGTAGGGGAGACCCAGTACTTC
TRBJ2-5 TRBV11-2 NA NA CASSLGTVQETQYF TGTGCCAGCAGCTTAGGAACAGTTCAAGAGACCCAGTACTTC
TRBJ1-5 TRBV14 NA NA CASSLEKGRLFPQHF TGTGCCAGCAGCCTGGAAAAGGGACGGCTCTTTCCCCAGCATTTT
TRBJ1-5 TRBV5-1 once NA CASSYDLNQPQHF TGCGCCAGCAGCTACGACCTCAATCAGCCCCAGCATTTT
TRBJ1-2 TRBV4-2 NA NA CASSQDRSTNYGYTF TGTGCCAGCAGCCAAGACCGAAGTACGAACTATGGCTACACCTTC
TRBJ1-2 TRBV5-6 once TRBD1 CASSHDRGLSGYTF TGTGCCAGCAGCCACGACAGGGGGCTTAGCGGCTACACCTTC
TRBJ1-2 TRBV30 NA NA CAWSRPGILIYGYTF TGTGCCTGGAGCAGACCGGGGATCCTGATTTATGGCTACACCTTC
TRBJ1-2 TRBV5-4 NA NA CASSFGDRLFYGYTF TGTGCCAGCAGCTTTGGTGACAGGCTGTTCTATGGCTACACCTTC
TRBJ2-7 TRBV5-4 once NA CASSLGREAYEQYF TGTGCCAGCAGCTTGGGGCGGGAAGCCTACGAGCAGTACTTC
TRBJ1-2 TRBV6-5 NA NA CASSYSQVYGYTF TGTGCCAGCAGTTACTCGCAGGTCTATGGCTACACCTTC
TRBJ2-3 TRBV29-1 NA TRBD2 CSVSGTNTDTQYF TGCAGCGTGTCCGGGACTAACACAGATACGCAGTATTTT
TRBJ1-2 TRBV30 NA TRBD1 CAWRDRGNYGYTF TGTGCCTGGAGGGACAGGGGGAACTATGGCTACACCTTC
TRBJ2-5 TRBV6-5 once NA CASSPSRVGTQYF TGTGCCAGCAGTCCCTCGAGGGTGGGGACCCAGTACTTC
TRBJ2-7 TRBV4-1 NA NA CASSQRSRADTYEQYF TGCGCCAGCAGCCAACGGTCCCGGGCAGATACTTACGAGCAGTACTTC
TRBJ1-4 TRBV7-9 NA NA CASSLGLGATNEKLFF TGTGCCAGCAGCTTAGGTCTTGGAGCAACTAATGAAAAACTGTTTTTT
TRBJ2-6 TRBV15 few NA CATSRDQGPDRSGANVLTF TGTGCCACCAGCAGAGATCAGGGGCCAGACAGATCTGGGGCCAACGTCCTGACTTTC
TRBJ1-5 TRBV2 NA NA CASTDRSNQPQHF TGTGCCAGCACTGATAGATCGAATCAGCCCCAGCATTTT
TRBJ1-1 TRBV30 NA NA CARTGFRNTEAFF TGTGCCCGGACGGGGTTTAGGAACACTGAAGCTTTCTTT
TRBJ2-1 TRBV20-1 NA NA CSADKNEQFF TGCAGTGCTGACAAGAATGAGCAGTTCTTC
TRBJ1-5 TRBV10-2 NA NA CASSGRERGNQPQHF TGCGCCAGCAGTGGCAGGGAAAGGGGGAATCAGCCCCAGCATTTT
TRBJ1-6 TRBV30 few NA CAWSRHSPLHF TGTGCCTGGAGTCGGCATTCACCCCTCCACTTT
TRBJ1-6 TRBV11-2 NA TRBD1 CASRPGQVGNSPLHF TGTGCCAGCAGGCCTGGACAGGTTGGGAATTCACCCCTCCACTTT
TRBJ1-4 TRBV18 NA TRBD1 CASSGQGLEKLFF TGTGCCAGCTCGGGACAGGGGTTGGAAAAACTGTTTTTT
TRBJ2-5 TRBV18 NA NA CASSPGRVPETQYF TGTGCCAGCTCACCAGGGCGGGTTCCTGAGACCCAGTACTTC
TRBJ2-3 TRBV11-2 NA TRBD1 CASSLEGQGVDTQYF TGTGCCAGCAGCTTAGAGGGACAGGGGGTAGATACGCAGTATTTT
TRBJ2-3 TRBV25-1 NA NA CASSVQGHTQYF TGTGCCAGCAGTGTCCAGGGTCATACGCAGTATTTT